The entry below describes one T cell receptor beta chain. Its antigen is not known. Germline CDR1 reads MNHEY; CDR2 reads SMNVEV (reference sequence). Trimming removed 5 bases from V and 9 bases from J; junction bases left unmatched: 14. The CDR3 sequence is 17 residues long. This sample was included in a study of blood T cells in healthy people across ages. Study observations and caveats: Measured against age, TCR beta diversity per million T cells decreased in a roughly linear manner.

Caucasian, healthy and from Russia, the donors were aged between about 6 and 90. Peripheral blood was drawn, ten milliliters per donor. PBMCs were isolated at a quantity of at least 6.5 million per sample. Then a second PCR, running about 6 to 12 cycles, was carried out with a sample-barcoded 5' primer and a J-beta primer mix. From the 5' RACE reads, TCRdb called clonotypes with MiXCR, one entry per CDR3 protein. The table includes about 1.4 million distinct CDR3 sequences, roughly 60% detected once. This sequence originates from a man younger than 35 in good health. V is TRBV27 and J is TRBJ2-1; 12 bases align to TRBD2. Sequencing used blood. CDR3 DNA: TGTGCCAGCAGTGTCTCACGACTAGCGGGAGAATATCTTGAGCAGTTCTTC. It translates to CASSVSRLAGEYLEQFF.